This entry describes one T cell receptor beta chain. Its target antigen remains unknown. The sample holds no much larger clone one base away, and base qualities are not on file. The data are from a study of beta chain features in type 1 diabetes listed by TCRdb under 2018. Describing the broader study: Mean age, gender distribution, total cell number and subset yield were not different between patients and healthy donors. Across all samples, some 99 million sorted cells were examined, and cell number per subset correlated strongly with RNA yield. The study compared the TCRB repertoires of sorted circulating CD4+ T cell subsets in recently diagnosed type 1 diabetes patients with those in matched healthy donors. Whereas all 28 donors provided naive and central memory subsets, regulatory and stem cell-like memory subsets were isolated from just 8 patients and roughly eight healthy donors. Paper-wide results and their limitations: Shorter templates might have been favored by PCR, but patient and control samples were amplified and corrected together, so both groups would have been affected equally by any skew. Naive, central memory and regulatory TCRB repertoires appeared to be more similar among patients than among healthy donors. In all four CD4+ subsets, TCRB CDR3 length was moderately but significantly shorter in type 1 diabetes patients. HLA sub-analyses involved small numbers of individuals, so any influence of HLA type on TCRB rearrangement remained unresolved. Sequencing cDNA rather than genomic DNA could over-represent highly expressing activated cells, although activation and CD3 levels did not differ between groups. Fewer insertions and more nucleotide deletions at VDJ recombination sites were observed in patients with type 1 diabetes, implying thymic rearrangement abnormalities.

Each donor gave one peripheral blood draw, averaging about 100 mL, which was collected into heparinised tubes. Using a panel that included CD45RO, CCR7, CD25, CD127, CD95 and CD27, naive, central memory, regulatory and stem cell-like memory CD4+ T cells were sorted on a BD FACSAria II. A purity above 95% was achieved for all sorted populations. PBMCs were isolated right away by Lymphoprep density gradient centrifugation and were stained directly, without culture. To minimize batch effects, samples were stained and sorted in pairs, one healthy donor with one patient per experiment. The entire isolated RNA was reverse transcribed using the High Capacity cDNA Reverse Transcription Kit, and thus expressed TCRB transcripts were sequenced. Naive, central memory and regulatory T cell samples underwent deep immunoSEQ sequencing, averaging roughly 3.5 million total reads per sample. Sorted cells were lysed in RLT buffer and RNA was extracted with DNase-treated RNeasy Micro or Mini kits, depending on cell number. Each cell subset was processed separately to prevent cross-contamination, with patient and healthy donor samples processed together. The immunoSEQ multiplex PCR was used to amplify TCRB sequences from cDNA, yielding 87-bp fragments that span the CDR3 region. Amplicons were sequenced on the Illumina HiSeq platform. On the study's bioinformatics: PCR bias was computationally corrected using synthetic template baselines, reads within Hamming distance 2 were collapsed, and singletons that could not be merged were discarded. Reads were aligned to IMGT to assign V, D and J genes, CDR3 length, and insertions or deletions at six rearrangement sites. Clonotype counts were normalized to sorted cell number within each subset before computing true diversity and Gini coefficients with the tcR R package. The overlap coefficient, calculated on TCRB nucleotide sequences, was used to quantify repertoire sharing. Here the immuneACCESS table is served through TCRdb, limited to in-frame sequences with V and J called. Missing clones are a known gap in these copies; in checked studies unresolved V genes cover under half, and the rest lacks a known reason. Clone size and the V and J calls come from that table; the DNA yielded D and trimming. For this sample the table gives about 130,000 clones, of which 7% to 10% were detected only once. 0.6% to 0.85% of the sample belongs to the ten largest clones.

The V and J ends are trimmed by 5 bases and 0 bases, leaving 9 bases between them. The CDR3 measures 14 amino acids from cysteine to phenylalanine. Here the CDR3 DNA is all that survives: 42 bases in frame from base 1. CDR1 SGHKS and CDR2 YYEKEE are derived from the germline V gene (reference sequence). This clonotype was sampled from a man aged 18 to 30 in good health. Sequences were obtained from central memory CD4+ T cells from blood. The V and J segments used are TRBV5-5 and TRBJ1-3, and the D gene may be TRBD1, 5 bases matching. The CDR3 is CASRQDPSGNTIYF. The bases are TGTGCCAGCAGACAGGACCCCTCTGGAAACACCATATATTTT.